Listed below are T cell receptor beta chains from one sample, sequenced in a study of blood T cells in healthy people across ages. TCRdb fed the 5' RACE reads into MiXCR, producing one record per CDR3 protein. This repertoire shows about 1 million distinct CDR3 sequences, around 45% found once; its top ten account for under 20%. Sequencing was carried out using blood. The receptors derive from an older woman in good health. Each CDR3 is given with its conserved first and last residue. D genes are given only for firm matches. Where a row states a size, it is once, few, many or the class of an expanded clone; other rows omit it.

CDR3nt: TGTGCCAGCAGTGAACTAGAAACTGTAGTGGCCAAAAACATTCAGTACTTC; CDR3aa: CASSELETVVAKNIQYF; v_gene: TRBV2; abundance: NA; d_gene: NA; j_gene: TRBJ2-4
CDR3nt: TGTGCCAGCAGCCCAAAAACAGGAGAGGGGTATGGCTACACCTTC; CDR3aa: CASSPKTGEGYGYTF; v_gene: TRBV9; abundance: NA; d_gene: NA; j_gene: TRBJ1-2
CDR3nt: TGTGCCAGCAGTTTATTAGGACAGGGAGCACGAGAGACCCAGTACTTC; CDR3aa: CASSLLGQGARETQYF; v_gene: TRBV28; abundance: few; d_gene: TRBD1; j_gene: TRBJ2-5
CDR3nt: TGTGCCAGCAGCGTTGACCCCCAGGTATCCATTCAGTACTTC; CDR3aa: CASSVDPQVSIQYF; v_gene: TRBV5-6; abundance: few; d_gene: NA; j_gene: TRBJ2-4
CDR3nt: TGCAGTGCTAGTTCCATACAGGAAATGAGTGATCGCTACACCTTC; CDR3aa: CSASSIQEMSDRYTF; v_gene: TRBV20-1; abundance: many; d_gene: NA; j_gene: TRBJ1-2
CDR3nt: TGCAGTGCTAGATTTGGACTAGCGGGAGTAGCGGATACGCAGTATTTT; CDR3aa: CSARFGLAGVADTQYF; v_gene: TRBV20-1; abundance: NA; d_gene: TRBD2; j_gene: TRBJ2-3
CDR3nt: TGTGCCAGCAGCGTATCCGGCAGGGTTTCGGATGGCTACACCTTC; CDR3aa: CASSVSGRVSDGYTF; v_gene: TRBV9; abundance: NA; d_gene: NA; j_gene: TRBJ1-2
CDR3nt: TGCACAAGGGGCGATGAGCAGTTCTTC; CDR3aa: CTRGDEQFF; v_gene: TRBV21-1; abundance: NA; d_gene: NA; j_gene: TRBJ2-1
CDR3nt: TGTGCCAGCAAGAGAGTGAACAATGAGCAGTTCTTC; CDR3aa: CASKRVNNEQFF; v_gene: TRBV6-1; abundance: NA; d_gene: NA; j_gene: TRBJ2-1
CDR3nt: TGCAGTGCTAGGAACGATCAGATCTATAATTCACCCCTCCACTTT; CDR3aa: CSARNDQIYNSPLHF; v_gene: TRBV20-1; abundance: NA; d_gene: NA; j_gene: TRBJ1-6
CDR3nt: TGCAGTGCTAGAGAAGACCGCTCCCACTACGAGCAGTACTTC; CDR3aa: CSAREDRSHYEQYF; v_gene: TRBV20-1; abundance: few; d_gene: NA; j_gene: TRBJ2-7
CDR3nt: TGTGCCAGCAGTTTCCGGCGGGAGAGGTTATTTTGGAATGAGCAGTTCTTC; CDR3aa: CASSFRRERLFWNEQFF; v_gene: TRBV12-3/TRBV12-4; abundance: few; d_gene: TRBD2; j_gene: TRBJ2-1
CDR3nt: TGCGCCAGCAGCTTAGGGACAGGGGAATACGAAAAACTGTTTTTT; CDR3aa: CASSLGTGEYEKLFF; v_gene: TRBV5-1; abundance: few; d_gene: TRBD1; j_gene: TRBJ1-4
CDR3nt: TGTGCCAGCGGGGGGTTCTTAATGGGGACCCAGTACTTC; CDR3aa: CASGGFLMGTQYF; v_gene: TRBV27; abundance: few; d_gene: NA; j_gene: TRBJ2-5
CDR3nt: TGTGCCAGCAGTTTTGCTCCACCGGGACAGGGGGCATATGAGCAGTTCTTC; CDR3aa: CASSFAPPGQGAYEQFF; v_gene: TRBV12-3/TRBV12-4; abundance: few; d_gene: TRBD1; j_gene: TRBJ2-1
CDR3nt: TGTGCCAGCACGGGAAGGGGGCCCTACGAGCAGTACTTC; CDR3aa: CASTGRGPYEQYF; v_gene: TRBV27; abundance: few; d_gene: TRBD1; j_gene: TRBJ2-7
CDR3nt: TGTGCCAGCAGCTTGGGACAGACCGGCGAGCAGTACTTC; CDR3aa: CASSLGQTGEQYF; v_gene: TRBV28; abundance: NA; d_gene: TRBD1; j_gene: TRBJ2-7
CDR3nt: TGCAGTGCTAGAGAACTAGCGGGAGACACCGGGGAGCTGTTTTTT; CDR3aa: CSARELAGDTGELFF; v_gene: TRBV20-1; abundance: few; d_gene: TRBD2; j_gene: TRBJ2-2
CDR3nt: TGTGCCACCAGTCGACGGAAGAACACTGAAGCTTTCTTT; CDR3aa: CATSRRKNTEAFF; v_gene: TRBV15; abundance: few; d_gene: NA; j_gene: TRBJ1-1
CDR3nt: TGTGCCACCAGCAGAGGTTCCGGGACTAGCGCAGATACGCAGTATTTT; CDR3aa: CATSRGSGTSADTQYF; v_gene: TRBV15; abundance: NA; d_gene: TRBD2; j_gene: TRBJ2-3
CDR3nt: TGTGCCAGCAGCTTAGCGGTCCGAGGGGGCAATGGCTACACCTTC; CDR3aa: CASSLAVRGGNGYTF; v_gene: TRBV7-9; abundance: NA; d_gene: TRBD1; j_gene: TRBJ1-2
CDR3nt: TGTGCCAGCAGTTTAACCCGCGGGAGGGGAGATACGCAGTATTTT; CDR3aa: CASSLTRGRGDTQYF; v_gene: TRBV12-3/TRBV12-4; abundance: NA; d_gene: TRBD2; j_gene: TRBJ2-3
CDR3nt: TGTGCCAGCAGCCAGAGCGGGAGGGCCAATGAGCAGTTCTTC; CDR3aa: CASSQSGRANEQFF; v_gene: TRBV11-2; abundance: NA; d_gene: TRBD2; j_gene: TRBJ2-1
CDR3nt: TGTGCCAGCAGTTACTCGCAGGGCCTATACGAGCAGTACTTC; CDR3aa: CASSYSQGLYEQYF; v_gene: TRBV6-6; abundance: NA; d_gene: NA; j_gene: TRBJ2-7
CDR3nt: TGTGCCAGCAGTTGGACTAGCGGGAGTTTCACAGATACGCAGTATTTT; CDR3aa: CASSWTSGSFTDTQYF; v_gene: TRBV6-6; abundance: few; d_gene: TRBD2; j_gene: TRBJ2-3
CDR3nt: TGCAGTGCTAGAGATGTCGGTAGCGGGACCAAAAACATTCAGTACTTC; CDR3aa: CSARDVGSGTKNIQYF; v_gene: TRBV20-1; abundance: NA; d_gene: TRBD2; j_gene: TRBJ2-4
CDR3nt: TGTGCCACCCTCGCTGGCGGTGAGCAGTTCTTC; CDR3aa: CATLAGGEQFF; v_gene: TRBV10-3; abundance: few; d_gene: NA; j_gene: TRBJ2-1
CDR3nt: TGTGCCAGCAGATTCGGACAGGGGAACGGCATTCAGTACTTC; CDR3aa: CASRFGQGNGIQYF; v_gene: TRBV12-3/TRBV12-4; abundance: NA; d_gene: TRBD1; j_gene: TRBJ2-4
CDR3nt: TGTGCCAGCAGCGGGACAGGGTTTAACGAGCAGTACTTC; CDR3aa: CASSGTGFNEQYF; v_gene: TRBV6-6; abundance: NA; d_gene: TRBD1; j_gene: TRBJ2-7
CDR3nt: TGTGCCAGCAGCGGGACGGGAAACTCTGGGGCCAACGTCCTGACTTTC; CDR3aa: CASSGTGNSGANVLTF; v_gene: TRBV6-6; abundance: few; d_gene: NA; j_gene: TRBJ2-6
CDR3nt: TGCAGTGCTCTAAGGGGGGATCAGCCCCAGCATTTT; CDR3aa: CSALRGDQPQHF; v_gene: TRBV20-1; abundance: NA; d_gene: NA; j_gene: TRBJ1-5
CDR3nt: TGTGCCAGCAGTCCCGGGTCAGGCGGGGAGACCCAGTACTTC; CDR3aa: CASSPGSGGETQYF; v_gene: TRBV27; abundance: few; d_gene: NA; j_gene: TRBJ2-5
CDR3nt: TGTGCCAGCAGCCAGGGGGAGAGCTCCTACAATGAGCAGTTCTTC; CDR3aa: CASSQGESSYNEQFF; v_gene: TRBV4-2; abundance: NA; d_gene: NA; j_gene: TRBJ2-1
CDR3nt: TGTGCCAGCAGATGGGGACAGGGGGCTTGGCAGTTCTTC; CDR3aa: CASRWGQGAWQFF; v_gene: TRBV28; abundance: NA; d_gene: TRBD1; j_gene: TRBJ2-1
CDR3nt: TGTGCCAGCAGCTTAGAAAGGACTAGCGGGAACGAGCAGTACTTC; CDR3aa: CASSLERTSGNEQYF; v_gene: TRBV7-6; abundance: NA; d_gene: TRBD2; j_gene: TRBJ2-7
CDR3nt: TGTGCCAGCAGCTTAGGACGTAACACCGGGGAGCTGTTTTTT; CDR3aa: CASSLGRNTGELFF; v_gene: TRBV11-1; abundance: many; d_gene: NA; j_gene: TRBJ2-2
CDR3nt: TGCAGTGCTAGACCCCCTAGTAGCGAGACCCAGTACTTC; CDR3aa: CSARPPSSETQYF; v_gene: TRBV20-1; abundance: NA; d_gene: NA; j_gene: TRBJ2-5
CDR3nt: TGTGCCAGCAGCCGCGGACTAGCGGGACTCTGGTCCTACGAGCAGTACTTC; CDR3aa: CASSRGLAGLWSYEQYF; v_gene: TRBV6-1; abundance: NA; d_gene: TRBD2; j_gene: TRBJ2-7
CDR3nt: TGTGCCAGCAGCTTAAGGGGGACAGGGACAGATACGCAGTATTTT; CDR3aa: CASSLRGTGTDTQYF; v_gene: TRBV7-9; abundance: NA; d_gene: TRBD1; j_gene: TRBJ2-3
CDR3nt: TGTGCCAGCAGATCCGACACTGAAGCTTTCTTT; CDR3aa: CASRSDTEAFF; v_gene: TRBV12-3/TRBV12-4; abundance: once; d_gene: NA; j_gene: TRBJ1-1
CDR3nt: TGTGCCAGCAGTTGGAGGGGTTCACCCCTCCACTTT; CDR3aa: CASSWRGSPLHF; v_gene: TRBV28; abundance: NA; d_gene: NA; j_gene: TRBJ1-6
CDR3nt: TGTGCCAGTAGTATTAGCGGGAGCCGGCATGAGCAGTACTTC; CDR3aa: CASSISGSRHEQYF; v_gene: TRBV19; abundance: NA; d_gene: TRBD2; j_gene: TRBJ2-5
CDR3nt: TGTGCCAGCGGCCCTCTGAGGGTCTCCTACAATGAGCAGTTCTTC; CDR3aa: CASGPLRVSYNEQFF; v_gene: TRBV5-6; abundance: few; d_gene: NA; j_gene: TRBJ2-1
CDR3nt: TGCGCCAGCAGCCTTGGGAGACTCGGGACAGGGGGTCGTGAGCAGTTCTTC; CDR3aa: CASSLGRLGTGGREQFF; v_gene: TRBV5-1; abundance: NA; d_gene: TRBD1; j_gene: TRBJ2-1
CDR3nt: TGCGCCAGCAGCCTAGACCCGGACACAGATACGCAGTATTTT; CDR3aa: CASSLDPDTDTQYF; v_gene: TRBV5-1; abundance: NA; d_gene: NA; j_gene: TRBJ2-3
CDR3nt: TGTGCCAGCAGTGATTCCGGGACTAGCGGGAGCTATGAGCAGTTCTTC; CDR3aa: CASSDSGTSGSYEQFF; v_gene: TRBV25-1; abundance: NA; d_gene: TRBD2; j_gene: TRBJ2-1
CDR3nt: TGTGCCAGCAGTGTCGACAGGGGTAGTAGCCACGAGCAGTACTTC; CDR3aa: CASSVDRGSSHEQYF; v_gene: TRBV27; abundance: once; d_gene: TRBD1; j_gene: TRBJ2-7
CDR3nt: TGCAGTGGCTCCCGGGGGGCCAAAAACATTCAGTACTTC; CDR3aa: CSGSRGAKNIQYF; v_gene: TRBV20-1; abundance: few; d_gene: NA; j_gene: TRBJ2-4
CDR3nt: TGCAGTGCTAGAGAGAGGAGACTAGCGGGAGCGAGGGGCACAGATACGCAGTATTTT; CDR3aa: CSARERRLAGARGTDTQYF; v_gene: TRBV20-1; abundance: few; d_gene: TRBD2; j_gene: TRBJ2-3
CDR3nt: TGCAGTGCTAGAGAAGGGACTAGCGGCACAGATACGCAGTATTTT; CDR3aa: CSAREGTSGTDTQYF; v_gene: TRBV20-1; abundance: few; d_gene: TRBD2; j_gene: TRBJ2-3
CDR3nt: TGTGCCAGCAGCTTACTAAGAACAAGGGAGACCCAGTACTTC; CDR3aa: CASSLLRTRETQYF; v_gene: TRBV7-9; abundance: NA; d_gene: NA; j_gene: TRBJ2-5
CDR3nt: TGCGCCAGCAGCGCACACAGGGATACGCAGTATTTT; CDR3aa: CASSAHRDTQYF; v_gene: TRBV5-1; abundance: NA; d_gene: NA; j_gene: TRBJ2-3
CDR3nt: TGTGCCAGCAGTTTGTCCCCTCAGGCCTACGAGCAGTACTTC; CDR3aa: CASSLSPQAYEQYF; v_gene: TRBV6-5; abundance: NA; d_gene: NA; j_gene: TRBJ2-7
CDR3nt: TGCAGTGCTAGGGGGATCTCTGGGGCCAACGTCCTGACTTTC; CDR3aa: CSARGISGANVLTF; v_gene: TRBV20-1; abundance: many; d_gene: NA; j_gene: TRBJ2-6
CDR3nt: TGCGCCAGCAGCTTGAGCGCAGGGTCGGGCTATGGCTACACCTTC; CDR3aa: CASSLSAGSGYGYTF; v_gene: TRBV5-1; abundance: NA; d_gene: NA; j_gene: TRBJ1-2
CDR3nt: TGTGCCAGCAGCCAACAACTAAGGGGGGCCCGGGGAAATGAGCAGTTCTTC; CDR3aa: CASSQQLRGARGNEQFF; v_gene: TRBV4-2; abundance: NA; d_gene: NA; j_gene: TRBJ2-1
CDR3nt: TGTGCCAACAGCAAACCCTACGAGCAGTACTTC; CDR3aa: CANSKPYEQYF; v_gene: TRBV6-2/TRBV6-3; abundance: NA; d_gene: NA; j_gene: TRBJ2-7
CDR3nt: TGTGCCAGCAGCTCTCTAGGGACAGGGTCTAGTCGCTACACCTTC; CDR3aa: CASSSLGTGSSRYTF; v_gene: TRBV7-9; abundance: NA; d_gene: TRBD1; j_gene: TRBJ1-2
CDR3nt: TGTGCCATCAGTGAGGGGATTGACACTGAAGCTTTCTTT; CDR3aa: CAISEGIDTEAFF; v_gene: TRBV10-3; abundance: NA; d_gene: NA; j_gene: TRBJ1-1
CDR3nt: TGTGCCAGCAGCTACGGACAGGCGCAAGGCTACACCTTC; CDR3aa: CASSYGQAQGYTF; v_gene: TRBV12-3/TRBV12-4; abundance: few; d_gene: TRBD1; j_gene: TRBJ1-2